This T cell receptor (beta chain) emerged from a study of blood T cell repertoires in COVID-19. CDR3 length equals 14 residues. Germline lookup yields CDR1 LGHNA and CDR2 YNFKEQ. The V and J ends lost 3 bases and 5 bases, in that order; junction bases with no gene match: 0. Sequencing was performed with immunoSEQ multiplex PCR; in TCRdb, only in-frame clones are kept and a portion is missing. The sample lists some 48,000 clones, 80% to 90% seen once, with around 2.6% in the top ten. The V call is TRBV4-2, the J call TRBJ1-6; 8 nucleotides line up with TRBD1. The receptor's source is an elderly woman with COVID-19, enrolled during active disease. The material sequenced was peripheral blood. CDR3 nucleotides: TGTGCCAGCAGCCAGGACAGGGATAATTCACCCCTCCACTTT. Encoded protein: CASSQDRDNSPLHF.